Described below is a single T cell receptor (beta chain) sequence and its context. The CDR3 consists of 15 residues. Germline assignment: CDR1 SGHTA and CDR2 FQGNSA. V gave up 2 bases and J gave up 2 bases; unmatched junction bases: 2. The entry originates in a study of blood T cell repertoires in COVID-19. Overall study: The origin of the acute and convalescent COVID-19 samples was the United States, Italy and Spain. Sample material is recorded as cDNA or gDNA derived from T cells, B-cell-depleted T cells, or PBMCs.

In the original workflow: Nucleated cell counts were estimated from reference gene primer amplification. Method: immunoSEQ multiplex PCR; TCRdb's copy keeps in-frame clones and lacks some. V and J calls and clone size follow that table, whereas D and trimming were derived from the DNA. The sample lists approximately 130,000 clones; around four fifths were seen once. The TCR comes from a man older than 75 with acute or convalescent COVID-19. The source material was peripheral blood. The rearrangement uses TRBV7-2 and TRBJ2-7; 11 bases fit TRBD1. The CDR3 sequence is CASSLSGQGAYEQYF. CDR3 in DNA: TGTGCCAGCAGCTTATCGGGACAGGGGGCCTACGAGCAGTACTTC. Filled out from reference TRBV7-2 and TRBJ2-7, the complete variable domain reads GAGVSQSPSNKVTEKGKDVELRCDPISGHTALYWYRQSLGQGLEFLIYFQGNSAPDKSGLPSDRFSAERTGGSVSTLTIQRTQQEDSAVYLCASSLSGQGAYEQYFGPGTRLTVT.